These 20 T cell receptor beta chains were all obtained from the same sample, sequenced in a study of glioma-infiltrating T cells. TCR alpha and beta CDR3 regions were amplified from RNA using iRepertoire nested multiplex PCR. One entry per CDR3 protein, called by TCRdb with MiXCR from the multiplex PCR reads. The sample shows 100,000 to 150,000 distinct CDR3 sequences, around 25% of them seen only once. The specimen was glioma tissue, nonneoplastic brain tissue, or PBMCs (not recorded which). The origin of the receptors is a human donor with low-grade glioma or glioblastoma, undergoing nonglioma brain surgery, or in good health (not recorded which).

This clonotype appeared a few times. The chain has TRBV29-1 and TRBJ2-1; perhaps TRBD1 as D (6 bases). The CDR3 consists of 14 residues. V gave up 6 bases and J gave up 5 bases, with 17 bases separating them. The germline gives CDR1 SQVTM, CDR2 ANQGSEA. CDR3 loop: CSVTGTGKDNEQFF. Here the CDR3 DNA reads TGCAGCGTGACCGGCACAGGGAAGGACAATGAGCAGTTCTTC.

V usage is TRBV19 and J usage is TRBJ1-1; TRBD1 matches at 10 bases. The CDR3 is 16 amino acids. Germline CDR1 reads LNHDA; CDR2 reads SQIVND (reference sequence). V shed 5 bases, J shed 3 bases, and the junction held 9 bases outside the gene matches. The CDR3 region has the DNA TGTGCCAGTAGTGACCGGGACAGGGGTGGGCACACTGAAGCTTTCTTT. Translation: CASSDRDRGGHTEAFF.

This clonotype was counted ten times or more. This chain links TRBV6-2 or TRBV6-3 with TRBJ2-7; no reliable D call. The germline V and J ends were trimmed by 4 bases and 4 bases, with 11 bases remaining between them. CDR3 length: 13 amino acids. The germline CDR1 and CDR2 sequences are MNHEY and SVGEGT. The CDR3 loop is CASSSLDGYEQYV. DNA for the CDR3: TGTGCCAGCAGTTCTCTGGACGGGTACGAGCAGTACGTC.

J is TRBJ2-5 and V is TRBV6-1; D tentatively reads TRBD1 or TRBD2 (5 bases each). Germline lookup yields CDR1 MNHNS and CDR2 SASEGT. The CDR3 spans 15 residues. Trimming stripped 5 bases from V and 2 bases from J, with 15 bases between. The CDR3 DNA sequence: TGTGCCAGCAGTTCCCCGGGACGACGACAAGAGACCCAGTACTTC. This gives the protein CASSSPGRRQETQYF.

Worth noting for this clonotype: This sequence may be a read error, since a much larger clone differs from it by one base. The V and J genes are TRBV6-5 and TRBJ2-3; TRBD1 agrees at 9 bases. The germline V gene encodes CDR1 MNHEY and CDR2 SVGAGI. This CDR3 is built from 16 residues. The CDR3, as DNA: TGCGCCAGCAGCCAAGCGGACAGGGGCCCCACAGATATGCAGTATTTT. Translation gives CASSQADRGPTDMQYF.

This clonotype was picked up a small number of times. CDR3 region: CASSPAGSTDTQYF. The CDR3, as DNA: TGTGCCAGCAGCCCCGCGGGAAGCACAGATACGCAGTATTTT. J is TRBJ2-3 and V is TRBV7-8; maybe TRBD2 (6 bases). This CDR3 has 14 amino acids. V was shortened by 5 bases and J by 0 bases, with 9 bases between the two germline ends. The germline V gene encodes CDR1 SGHVS and CDR2 FQNEAQ.

In this sample, this clonotype turned up many times. The rearrangement links TRBV12-3 or TRBV12-4 to TRBJ1-2; TRBD1 agrees at 9 bases. The CDR3 is made up of 12 amino acids. V trimming: 5 bases; J trimming: 6 bases; junction bases outside the gene matches: 1. CDR3 in amino acids: CASSGDRDGYTF. The DNA of the CDR3 is TGTGCCAGCAGTGGGGACAGGGATGGCTACACCTTC.

The chain recombines TRBV6-6 with TRBJ2-7; 9 bases are shared with TRBD2. CDR3 length: 15 amino acids. Germline V gives CDR1 MNHNY, CDR2 SVGAGI (reference sequence). Trimming removed 0 bases from V and 6 bases from J; junction bases left unmatched: 6. CDR3 bases: TGTGCCAGCAGTTACTCGGGCCTAGCGGGGACCGAGCAGTACGTC. Translating it yields CASSYSGLAGTEQYV.

Comments on this clonotype: Possible read error: a much larger clone is one base away. V usage is TRBV6-5 and J usage is TRBJ1-5, with D maybe TRBD1 (6 bases). This CDR3 spans 15 amino acids. Germline assignment: CDR1 MNHEY and CDR2 SVGAGI. In DNA form, the CDR3 reads TGTGCCAGTAGAACAGGGAATTATGGCAATCGGCCCCAGCATTTT. Its protein product is CASRTGNYGNRPQHF.

The chain carries TRBV5-1 and TRBJ2-3; 7 bases are a match to TRBD2. Per the germline V gene, CDR1 is SGHRS and CDR2 is YFSETQ. V dropped 2 bases and J dropped 1; count of bases not matched to a gene: 1. CDR3 length: 14 residues. The CDR3 loop reads CASSLTSGTDTQYF. CDR3 coding DNA: TGCGCCAGCAGCTTAACTAGCGGCACAGATACGCAGTATTTT. Supplemented by reference TRBV5-1 and TRBJ2-3, the full variable domain reads KAGVTQTPRYLIKTRGQQVTLSCSPISGHRSVSWYQQTPGQGLQFLFEYFSETQRNKGNFPGRFSGRQFSNSRSEMNVSTLELGDSALYLCASSLTSGTDTQYFGPGTRLTVL.

By frequency in the sample, this clonotype is medium-sized. The chain uses TRBV18 and TRBJ1-1; tentative D call: TRBD1 (5 bases). The CDR3 is 16 residues long. With 2 bases removed from V and 0 bases from J, the gap between germline ends came to 13 bases. Germline lookup yields CDR1 KGHSH and CDR2 LQKENI. The CDR3 protein is CASSPGGRGMNTEAFF. DNA for the CDR3: TGTGCCAGCTCACCAGGGGGAAGAGGCATGAACACTGAAGCTTTCTTT. The variable domain in full, completed from reference TRBV18 and TRBJ1-1, reads NAGVMQNPRHLVRRRGQEARLRCSPMKGHSHVYWYRQLPEEGLKFMVYLQKENIIDESGMPKERFSAEFPKEGPSILRIQQVVRGDSAAYFCASSPGGRGMNTEAFFGQGTRLTVV.

The chain employs TRBV20-1 and TRBJ1-2, with 8 bases aligning to TRBD1. V shed 3 bases, J shed 4 bases, and the junction held 4 bases outside the gene matches. Germline V gives CDR1 DFQATT, CDR2 SNEGSKA (reference sequence). CDR3 length: 13 residues. The CDR3 DNA is TGCAGTGCTAGGGACAGGGAAGCCTATGGCTACACCTTC. This translates into CSARDREAYGYTF.

This clonotype was picked up many times. The rearrangement joins TRBV15 to TRBJ2-7, with TRBD1 as a possible D gene (5 bases). The CDR3 totals 14 residues. The germline V and J ends were trimmed by 0 bases and 3 bases, with 9 bases remaining between them. Germline V CDR1 and CDR2: LNHNV, YYDKDF (reference sequence). The CDR3 here is CATSRDPQVYEQYV. The CDR3 DNA is TGTGCCACCAGCAGAGACCCACAGGTCTACGAGCAGTACGTC.

On this clonotype itself: This may be a read error: a much more frequent sequence differs by one nucleotide. The rearrangement links TRBV20-1 to TRBJ2-7; tentatively, D is TRBD1 (5 bases). Germline assignment: CDR1 DFQATT and CDR2 SNEGSKA (reference sequence). The CDR3 runs 13 residues. CDR3 sequence reads: CNAASRGTYEQYV. As DNA, the CDR3 is TGCAACGCCGCTAGTAGGGGAACCTACGAGCAGTACGTC.

The chain recombines TRBV11-2 with TRBJ2-3; 10 bases map to TRBD1. With V trimmed by 3 bases and J by 1 base, 1 base remained unmatched. There are 15 residues in the CDR3. In germline, CDR1 is SGHAT, CDR2 FQNNGV. CDR3 coding DNA: TGTGCCAGCAGCTTCGGACAGGGGGGCACAGATACGCAGTATTTT. Translating gives CASSFGQGGTDTQYF.

This clonotype was counted many times. V is TRBV6-1 and J is TRBJ1-5; 8 positions agree with TRBD1. This CDR3 is built from 15 residues. Germline loops: CDR1 MNHNS, CDR2 SASEGT. V lost 4 bases and J lost 6; bases outside the gene matches: 8. CDR3 amino acids: CASSAGQGRGQPQHF. Here the CDR3 DNA reads TGTGCCAGCAGTGCCGGACAGGGTCGGGGTCAGCCCCAGCATTTT.

This clonotype was detected only a few times. The chain employs TRBV28 and TRBJ2-2; 12 bases line up with TRBD2. The CDR3 consists of 14 residues. Germline V gene sequence: CDR1 MDHEN, CDR2 SYDVKM. V lost 7 bases, J lost 7 bases, and 4 bases stayed unmatched. CDR3 nucleotide sequence: TGTGCCAGCACTAGCGGGGGGGCCGACGGGGAGCTGTTTTTT. It specifies CASTSGGADGELFF.

A remark on this clonotype: Being one base from a much bigger clone, this may be a read error. The chain is built from TRBV27 and TRBJ1-1; 7 bases map to TRBD1. Germline V gene data show CDR1 as MNHEY and CDR2 as SMNVEV (reference sequence). The CDR3 is made up of 15 amino acids. The CDR3 region is CAISPSTGMNTEAFF. The CDR3 nucleotides read TGTGCCATCAGTCCCTCGACAGGGATGAACACTGAAGCTTTCTTT.

This clonotype has more than one count but fewer than ten. This rearrangement joins TRBV7-2 to TRBJ2-3; D gene uncertain. Germline V gene lookup returns CDR1 SGHTA and CDR2 FQGNSA. The CDR3 has 12 amino acids. V was pared by 5 bases and J by 3 bases, with 6 bases between. In DNA form, the CDR3 reads TGTGCCAGCAGCCTACAAACAGATACGCAGTATTTT. Protein sequence: CASSLQTDTQYF.

The rearrangement uses TRBV3-1 and TRBJ1-2; tentatively, D is TRBD1 (6 bases). Trimming pared 2 bases from V and 6 bases from J, leaving 13 bases between. Germline values: CDR1 LGHDT, CDR2 YNNKEL (reference sequence). CDR3 length: 14 residues. The CDR3 DNA sequence: TGTGCCAGCAGCCAAAACAACAGGGAGGATGGCTACACCTTC. This gives the protein CASSQNNREDGYTF. Full variable domain (remainder filled in from reference TRBV3-1 and TRBJ1-2): DTAVSQTPKYLVTQMGNDKSIKCEQNLGHDTMYWYKQDSKKFLKIMFSYNNKELIINETVPNRFSPKSPDKAHLNLHINSLELGDSAVYFCASSQNNREDGYTFGSGTRLTVV.